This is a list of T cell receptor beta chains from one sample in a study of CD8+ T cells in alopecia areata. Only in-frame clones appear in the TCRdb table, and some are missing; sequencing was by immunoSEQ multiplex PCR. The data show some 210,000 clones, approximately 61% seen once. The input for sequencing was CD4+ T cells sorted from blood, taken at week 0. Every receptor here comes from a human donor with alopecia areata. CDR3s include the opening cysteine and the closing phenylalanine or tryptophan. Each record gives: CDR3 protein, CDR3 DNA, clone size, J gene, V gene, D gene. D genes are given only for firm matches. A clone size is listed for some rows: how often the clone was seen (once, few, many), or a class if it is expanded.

CDR3: CASSPAPGTGIFEQYF
DNA: TGTGCCAGCAGCCCAGCACCCGGGACAGGGATTTTCGAGCAGTACTTC
size: -
J: TRBJ2-7
V: TRBV11-2
D: TRBD1

CDR3: CASSQRTGAPSSYEQYF
DNA: TGCGCCAGCAGCCAAAGGACAGGGGCCCCGAGCTCCTACGAGCAGTACTTC
size: once
J: TRBJ2-7
V: TRBV4-1
D: TRBD1

CDR3: CASSLLAGTGELFF
DNA: TGTGCCAGCAGCCTTCTAGCTGGCACCGGGGAGCTGTTTTTT
size: few
J: TRBJ2-2
V: TRBV14
D: -

CDR3: CATSRGVRTSGSGEQYF
DNA: TGTGCCACCAGCAGAGGGGTACGGACTAGCGGGAGCGGCGAGCAGTACTTC
size: few
J: TRBJ2-7
V: TRBV15
D: TRBD2

CDR3: CSARTQGRGTLHF
DNA: TGCAGCGCCCGAACACAGGGACGAGGAACCCTCCACTTT
size: -
J: TRBJ1-6
V: TRBV29-1
D: -

CDR3: CASSPDRGQESPLHF
DNA: TGCGCCAGCAGCCCAGACAGGGGGCAGGAATCACCCCTCCACTTT
size: -
J: TRBJ1-6
V: TRBV5-1
D: TRBD1

CDR3: CASSPTQQGRETQYF
DNA: TGTGCCAGTAGTCCAACCCAACAGGGAAGAGAGACCCAGTACTTC
size: few
J: TRBJ2-5
V: TRBV19
D: -

CDR3: CASTFGSSNQPQHF
DNA: TGTGCCAGTACCTTCGGGAGTAGCAATCAGCCCCAGCATTTT
size: -
J: TRBJ1-5
V: TRBV19
D: -

CDR3: CAWSFMEQRGSYTF
DNA: TGTGCCTGGAGTTTTATGGAACAACGGGGAAGCTACACCTTC
size: once
J: TRBJ1-2
V: TRBV30
D: -

CDR3: CAWAQSHEQFF
DNA: TGTGCCTGGGCCCAATCCCATGAGCAGTTCTTC
size: few
J: TRBJ2-1
V: TRBV30
D: -

CDR3: CSVEPTMGQPQHF
DNA: TGCAGCGTTGAACCAACCATGGGGCAGCCCCAGCATTTT
size: -
J: TRBJ1-5
V: TRBV29-1
D: -

CDR3: CAWSKTYSYEQYF
DNA: TGTGCCTGGAGTAAAACTTACTCCTACGAGCAGTACTTC
size: -
J: TRBJ2-7
V: TRBV30
D: -

CDR3: CASSSNPAASYNEQFF
DNA: TGCGCCAGCAGCTCGAACCCAGCGGCCTCCTACAATGAGCAGTTCTTC
size: few
J: TRBJ2-1
V: TRBV5-1
D: -

CDR3: CATSTGGAGNTIYF
DNA: TGTGCCACCAGCACTGGCGGGGCTGGAAACACCATATATTTT
size: -
J: TRBJ1-3
V: TRBV15
D: -

CDR3: CASSLSGFVGDEQYF
DNA: TGTGCCAGCAGTTTATCCGGTTTTGTGGGAGACGAGCAGTACTTC
size: few
J: TRBJ2-7
V: TRBV27
D: -

CDR3: CAWNYRGEQYF
DNA: TGTGCCTGGAACTACAGGGGCGAGCAGTACTTC
size: few
J: TRBJ2-7
V: TRBV30
D: TRBD1

CDR3: CASSVNRGEQYF
DNA: TGTGCCAGCAGTGTTAATAGAGGGGAGCAGTACTTC
size: -
J: TRBJ2-7
V: TRBV2
D: -

CDR3: CASSFSRAQAGTDTQYF
DNA: TGTGCCAGCAGTTTTTCCAGGGCACAGGCCGGCACAGATACGCAGTATTTT
size: -
J: TRBJ2-3
V: TRBV27
D: -

CDR3: CASSQNIQYF
DNA: TGTGCCAGCAGTCAAAACATTCAGTACTTC
size: -
J: TRBJ2-4
V: TRBV2
D: -

CDR3: CASSLGEPGLKATDTQYF
DNA: TGTGCCAGCAGCTTAGGGGAGCCCGGACTAAAGGCCACAGATACGCAGTATTTT
size: few
J: TRBJ2-3
V: TRBV7-3
D: -

CDR3: CASSRQGGDTGELFF
DNA: TGCGCCAGCAGCCGACAGGGAGGGGACACCGGGGAGCTGTTTTTT
size: -
J: TRBJ2-2
V: TRBV4-1
D: -

CDR3: CASSLAGRRGGYTF
DNA: TGTGCCAGCAGCTTAGCCGGGCGACGTGGTGGCTACACCTTC
size: -
J: TRBJ1-2
V: TRBV13
D: -

CDR3: CASSSGREAYEQYF
DNA: TGTGCCAGTAGTAGCGGGAGAGAAGCCTACGAGCAGTACTTC
size: once
J: TRBJ2-7
V: TRBV19
D: TRBD2

CDR3: CASSPRTDLTEAFF
DNA: TGCGCCAGCAGCCCAAGGACAGACCTCACTGAAGCTTTCTTT
size: -
J: TRBJ1-1
V: TRBV5-1
D: -

CDR3: CASSLTVQGSYEQYF
DNA: TGTGCCAGCAGCTTAACGGTCCAGGGCTCCTACGAGCAGTACTTC
size: few
J: TRBJ2-7
V: TRBV11-2
D: -

CDR3: CAISEDLLASYEQYF
DNA: TGTGCCATCAGTGAGGATCTGTTAGCGTCCTACGAGCAGTACTTC
size: -
J: TRBJ2-7
V: TRBV10-3
D: -

CDR3: CASSLPGGANYGYTF
DNA: TGCGCCAGCAGCCTCCCCGGGGGGGCCAACTATGGCTACACCTTC
size: -
J: TRBJ1-2
V: TRBV5-1
D: -

CDR3: CASKGQGAGANVLTF
DNA: TGTGCCAGCAAGGGACAGGGGGCTGGGGCCAACGTCCTGACTTTC
size: -
J: TRBJ2-6
V: TRBV6-5
D: TRBD1

CDR3: CASSPYRLAGDTPQYF
DNA: TGTGCCAGCAGCCCTTATCGACTAGCGGGGGATACACCGCAGTATTTT
size: -
J: TRBJ2-3
V: TRBV13
D: TRBD2

CDR3: CASTGTAYEQYF
DNA: TGTGCCAGCACTGGGACAGCCTACGAGCAGTACTTC
size: few
J: TRBJ2-7
V: TRBV2
D: TRBD1

CDR3: CASSVGLAGETQYF
DNA: TGTGCCAGCAGCGTAGGACTAGCGGGAGAGACCCAGTACTTC
size: few
J: TRBJ2-5
V: TRBV9
D: TRBD2

CDR3: CSVEGLAGVGTDTQYF
DNA: TGCAGCGTTGAGGGACTAGCGGGGGTGGGCACAGATACGCAGTATTTT
size: few
J: TRBJ2-3
V: TRBV29-1
D: TRBD2

CDR3: CASSLRPGPGELFF
DNA: TGTGCCAGCAGCTTACGGCCGGGCCCCGGGGAGCTGTTTTTT
size: few
J: TRBJ2-2
V: TRBV7-3
D: -

CDR3: CSVEFSGNEQYF
DNA: TGCAGCGTTGAATTTTCGGGGAACGAGCAGTACTTC
size: few
J: TRBJ2-7
V: TRBV29-1
D: -

CDR3: CASGRTGGDRANEQFF
DNA: TGTGCTAGTGGTCGAACGGGCGGGGACAGGGCCAATGAGCAGTTCTTC
size: -
J: TRBJ2-1
V: TRBV12-5
D: TRBD1

CDR3: CASSSTPETQYF
DNA: TGTGCCAGCAGCTCCACCCCAGAGACCCAGTACTTC
size: -
J: TRBJ2-5
V: TRBV7-6
D: -

CDR3: CASSSTRGLTTNYEQYF
DNA: TGTGCCAGCAGCTCCACCCGCGGTCTAACCACCAACTACGAGCAGTACTTC
size: -
J: TRBJ2-7
V: TRBV7-9
D: -

CDR3: CASSSRDGYTF
DNA: TGTGCCAGCAGCTCCAGGGATGGCTACACCTTC
size: -
J: TRBJ1-2
V: TRBV6-5
D: -

CDR3: CAGGKRNTEAFF
DNA: TGTGCCGGCGGAAAGAGGAACACTGAAGCTTTCTTT
size: few
J: TRBJ1-1
V: TRBV6-1
D: -

CDR3: CASSFKREAQSNTQYF
DNA: TGTGCCAGCAGCTTCAAGCGGGAGGCCCAGTCCAATACGCAGTATTTT
size: -
J: TRBJ2-3
V: TRBV5-6
D: TRBD2

CDR3: CSVEFALGIQYF
DNA: TGCAGCGTTGAATTTGCCCTTGGCATTCAGTACTTC
size: -
J: TRBJ2-4
V: TRBV29-1
D: -

CDR3: CASSSDRAGYGYTF
DNA: TGTGCCAGCAGCTCCGACAGGGCGGGCTATGGCTACACCTTC
size: -
J: TRBJ1-2
V: TRBV5-4
D: TRBD1

CDR3: CASNRDTGTDTQYF
DNA: TGTGCCAGCAATAGGGACACCGGCACAGATACGCAGTATTTT
size: -
J: TRBJ2-3
V: TRBV2
D: -

CDR3: CATGRDSIKEQFF
DNA: TGTGCCACTGGCCGGGACTCTATCAAGGAGCAGTTCTTC
size: -
J: TRBJ2-1
V: TRBV19
D: -

CDR3: CACSAGRFYEQYF
DNA: TGTGCCTGTAGCGCGGGACGCTTCTACGAGCAGTACTTC
size: -
J: TRBJ2-7
V: TRBV30
D: -